This T cell receptor beta chain originates from a study of blood T cell repertoires in COVID-19. This clone ranks as medium-sized. Original processing methods: How many nucleated cells were present was estimated from reference gene primer amplification. The table came from immunoSEQ multiplex PCR; TCRdb's copy has only in-frame clones and leaves some out. From that table come the V and J calls and clone size; the DNA was used to work out D and trimming. The sample consists of about 26,000 clones, almost 90% of them appearing once. Germline V CDR1 and CDR2: MNHEY, SVGEGT. This CDR3 has 14 amino acids. V was trimmed by 6 bases and J by 0 bases, leaving 11 bases between them.

The chain uses TRBV6-2 or TRBV6-3 and TRBJ2-5; a possible D gene is TRBD2 (5 bases). Input material: peripheral blood. The sequence was obtained from a woman aged 55-75 years with active COVID-19. Written as DNA, the CDR3 is TGTGCCAGCAGCCCCCCAGCGGACCAAGAGACCCAGTACTTC. This translates into CASSPPADQETQYF.